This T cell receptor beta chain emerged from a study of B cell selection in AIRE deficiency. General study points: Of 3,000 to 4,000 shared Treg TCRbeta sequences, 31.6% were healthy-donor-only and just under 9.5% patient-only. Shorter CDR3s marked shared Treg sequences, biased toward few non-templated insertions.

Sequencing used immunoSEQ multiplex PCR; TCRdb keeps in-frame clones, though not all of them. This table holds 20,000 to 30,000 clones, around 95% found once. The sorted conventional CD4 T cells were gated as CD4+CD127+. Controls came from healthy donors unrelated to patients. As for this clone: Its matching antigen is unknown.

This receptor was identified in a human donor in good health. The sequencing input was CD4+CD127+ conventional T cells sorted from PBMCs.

The CDR3 DNA sequence: TGCGCCAGCAGCTTGGAAGGGGACAATTCCCCTGAAGCTTTCTTT. Protein sequence: CASSLEGDNSPEAFF. The genes are TRBV5-1 and TRBJ1-1; D possibly corresponds to TRBD1 (6 bases). The V gene lost 0 bases and the J gene lost 6 bases, with 15 bases spanning the gap. This CDR3 spans 15 amino acids. Looked up from germline, CDR1 is SGHRS and CDR2 is YFSETQ. Full variable domain (missing parts from reference TRBV5-1 and TRBJ1-1): KAGVTQTPRYLIKTRGQQVTLSCSPISGHRSVSWYQQTPGQGLQFLFEYFSETQRNKGNFPGRFSGRQFSNSRSEMNVSTLELGDSALYLCASSLEGDNSPEAFFGQGTRLTVV.